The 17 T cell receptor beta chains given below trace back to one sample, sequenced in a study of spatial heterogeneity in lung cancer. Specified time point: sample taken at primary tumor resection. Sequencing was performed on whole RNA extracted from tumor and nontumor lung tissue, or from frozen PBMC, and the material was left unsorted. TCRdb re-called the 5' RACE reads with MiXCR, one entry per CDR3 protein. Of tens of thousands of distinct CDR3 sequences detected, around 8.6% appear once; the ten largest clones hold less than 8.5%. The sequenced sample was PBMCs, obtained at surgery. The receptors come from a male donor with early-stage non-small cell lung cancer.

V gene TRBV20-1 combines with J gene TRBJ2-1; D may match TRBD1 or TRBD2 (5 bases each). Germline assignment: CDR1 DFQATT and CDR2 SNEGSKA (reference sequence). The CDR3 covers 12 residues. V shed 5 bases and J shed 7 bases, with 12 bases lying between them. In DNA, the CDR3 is TGCAGTGCTTACGGGGCTCAGAATGAGCAGTTCTTC. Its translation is CSAYGAQNEQFF.

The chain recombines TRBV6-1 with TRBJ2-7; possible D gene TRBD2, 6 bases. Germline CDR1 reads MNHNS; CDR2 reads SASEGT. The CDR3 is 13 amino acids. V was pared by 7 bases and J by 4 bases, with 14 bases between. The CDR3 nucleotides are TGTGCCAGCAATCCGGGACTGAAGTACGAGCAGTACTTC. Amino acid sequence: CASNPGLKYEQYF.

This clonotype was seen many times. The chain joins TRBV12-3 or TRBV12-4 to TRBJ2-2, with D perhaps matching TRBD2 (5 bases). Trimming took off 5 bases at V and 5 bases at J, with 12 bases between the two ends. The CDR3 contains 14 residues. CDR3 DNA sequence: TGTGCCAGCAGTCTGTATGGAGGTACCGGGGAGCTGTTTTTT. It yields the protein CASSLYGGTGELFF.

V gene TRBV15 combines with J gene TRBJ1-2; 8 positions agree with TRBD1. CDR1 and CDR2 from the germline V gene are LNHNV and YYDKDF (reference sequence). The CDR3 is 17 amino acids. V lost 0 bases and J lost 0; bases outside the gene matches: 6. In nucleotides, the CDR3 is TGTGCCACCAGCAGAGATGCTTGGACAGGGCCTAACTATGGCTACACCTTC. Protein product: CATSRDAWTGPNYGYTF.

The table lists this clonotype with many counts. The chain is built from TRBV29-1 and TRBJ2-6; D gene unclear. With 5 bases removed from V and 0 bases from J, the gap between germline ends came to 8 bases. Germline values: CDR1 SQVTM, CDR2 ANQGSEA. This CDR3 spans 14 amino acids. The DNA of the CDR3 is TGCAGCGTTTATCAGGCCTCTGGGGCCAACGTCCTGACTTTC. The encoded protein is CSVYQASGANVLTF.

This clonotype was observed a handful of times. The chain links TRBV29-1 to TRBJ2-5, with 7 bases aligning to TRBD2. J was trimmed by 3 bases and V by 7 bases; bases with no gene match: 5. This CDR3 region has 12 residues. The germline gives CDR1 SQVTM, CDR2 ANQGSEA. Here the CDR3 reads CSGEGREETQYF. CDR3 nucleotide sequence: TGCAGCGGCGAAGGGAGGGAAGAGACCCAGTACTTC.

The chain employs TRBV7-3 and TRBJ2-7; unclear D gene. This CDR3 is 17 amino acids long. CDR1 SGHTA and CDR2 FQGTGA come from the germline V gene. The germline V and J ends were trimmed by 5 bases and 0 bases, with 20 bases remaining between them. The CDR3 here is CASSLLNLPPSSYEQYF. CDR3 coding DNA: TGTGCCAGCAGCCTTTTGAACCTACCGCCCAGCTCCTACGAGCAGTACTTC.

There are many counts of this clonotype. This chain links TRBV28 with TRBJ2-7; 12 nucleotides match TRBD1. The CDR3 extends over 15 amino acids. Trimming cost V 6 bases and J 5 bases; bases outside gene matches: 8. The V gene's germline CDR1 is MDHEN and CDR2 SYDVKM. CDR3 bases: TGTGCCAGCAGCGCCGGGACAGGGGGCAAGGACGAGCAGTACTTC. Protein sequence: CASSAGTGGKDEQYF.

CDR3 amino acids: CASTGGLRASTGELFF. As DNA, the CDR3 is TGTGCCAGCACTGGGGGCCTACGGGCGAGCACCGGGGAGCTGTTTTTT. This chain links TRBV7-2 with TRBJ2-2; tentative D call: TRBD1 (6 bases). This CDR3 has 16 residues. CDR1 and CDR2 from the germline V gene are SGHTA and FQGNSA. V lost 7 bases to trimming and J lost 4 bases, with 19 bases between them.

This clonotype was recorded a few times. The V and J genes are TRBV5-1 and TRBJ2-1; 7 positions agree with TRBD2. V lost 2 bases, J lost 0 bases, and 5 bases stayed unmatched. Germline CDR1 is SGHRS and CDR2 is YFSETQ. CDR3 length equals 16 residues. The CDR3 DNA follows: TGCGCCAGCAGCTTTCTAGCGGCGTCCTCCTACAATGAGCAGTTCTTC. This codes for CASSFLAASSYNEQFF.

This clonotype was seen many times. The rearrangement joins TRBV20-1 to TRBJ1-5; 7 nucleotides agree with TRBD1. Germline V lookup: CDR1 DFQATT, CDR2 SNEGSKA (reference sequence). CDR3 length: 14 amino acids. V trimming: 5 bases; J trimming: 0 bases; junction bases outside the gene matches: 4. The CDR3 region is CSAGRGNSNQPQHF. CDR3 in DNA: TGCAGTGCTGGCAGGGGGAATAGCAATCAGCCCCAGCATTTT.

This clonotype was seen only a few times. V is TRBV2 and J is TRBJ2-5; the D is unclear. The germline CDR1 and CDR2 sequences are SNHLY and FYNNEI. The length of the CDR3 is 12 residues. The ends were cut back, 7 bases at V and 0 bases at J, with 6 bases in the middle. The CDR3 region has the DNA TGTGCCAGCAAAGGGTACCAAGAGACCCAGTACTTC. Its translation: CASKGYQETQYF.

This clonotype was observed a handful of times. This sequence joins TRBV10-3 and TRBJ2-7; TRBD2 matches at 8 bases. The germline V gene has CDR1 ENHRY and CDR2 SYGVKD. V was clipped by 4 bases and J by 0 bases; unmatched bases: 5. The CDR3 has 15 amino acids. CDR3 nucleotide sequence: TGTGCCATCAGTGGGAGCGGGGGACCCTCCTACGAGCAGTACTTC. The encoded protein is CAISGSGGPSYEQYF.

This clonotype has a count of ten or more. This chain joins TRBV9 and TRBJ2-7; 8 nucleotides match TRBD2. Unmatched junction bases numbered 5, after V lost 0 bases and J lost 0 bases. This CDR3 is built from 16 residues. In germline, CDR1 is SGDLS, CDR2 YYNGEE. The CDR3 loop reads CASSVDVAGRSYEQYF. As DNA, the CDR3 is TGTGCCAGCAGCGTAGATGTAGCGGGGCGCTCCTACGAGCAGTACTTC.

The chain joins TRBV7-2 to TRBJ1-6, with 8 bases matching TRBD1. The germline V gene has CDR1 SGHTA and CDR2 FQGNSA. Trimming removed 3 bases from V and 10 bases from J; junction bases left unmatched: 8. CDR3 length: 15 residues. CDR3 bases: TGTGCCAGCAGCTTCGGACAGGGTAGATGGTCACCCCTCCACTTT. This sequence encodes CASSFGQGRWSPLHF.

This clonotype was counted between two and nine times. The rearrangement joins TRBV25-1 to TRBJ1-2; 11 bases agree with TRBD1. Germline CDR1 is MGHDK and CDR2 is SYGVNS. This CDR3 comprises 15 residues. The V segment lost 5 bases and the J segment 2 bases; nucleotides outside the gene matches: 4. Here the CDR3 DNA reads TGTGCCAGCAGTCCCCGGGACAGGGGGAACTATGGCTACACCTTC. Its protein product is CASSPRDRGNYGYTF.

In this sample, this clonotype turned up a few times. CDR3 DNA: TGTGCCAGCTCGCGGGGGTCCGACAGTGAAGCTTTCTTT. Amino acids: CASSRGSDSEAFF. V gene TRBV18 combines with J gene TRBJ1-1, with a weak D call TRBD1 (5 bases). Per germline, CDR1 KGHSH and CDR2 LQKENI. CDR3 length equals 13 residues. Between the trimmed V and J ends, which lost 6 bases and 7 bases, there was a span of 15 bases.